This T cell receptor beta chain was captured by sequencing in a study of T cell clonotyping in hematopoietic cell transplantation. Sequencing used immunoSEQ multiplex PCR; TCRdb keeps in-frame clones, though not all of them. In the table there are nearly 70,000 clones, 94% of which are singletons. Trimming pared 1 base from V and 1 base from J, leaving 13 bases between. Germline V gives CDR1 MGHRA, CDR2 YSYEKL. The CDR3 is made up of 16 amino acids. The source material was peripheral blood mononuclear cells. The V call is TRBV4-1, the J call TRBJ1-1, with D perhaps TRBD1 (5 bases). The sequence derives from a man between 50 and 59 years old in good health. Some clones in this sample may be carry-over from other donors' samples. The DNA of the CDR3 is TGCGCCAGCAGCCAAGTCATGGGGCTGGGGAACACTGAAGCTTTCTTT. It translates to CASSQVMGLGNTEAFF.